One sample yielded the 8 T cell receptor beta chains listed below, sequenced in a study of beta chain features in type 1 diabetes listed by TCRdb under 2018. The library was obtained by the immunoSEQ multiplex PCR assay. All of the isolated RNA was reverse transcribed with the High Capacity cDNA Reverse Transcription Kit, so expressed TCRB transcripts were sequenced. In its TCRdb copy, this immuneACCESS table keeps in-frame sequences only and misses some clones. Where compared with another copy, unresolved V genes explain less than half of these, and the others have no known cause. This sample lists about 360,000 clones; about 12% were detected once. 0.017% of the sample is taken by the ten largest. Sample: naive CD4+ T cells from blood. Explained via the paper, the cell subset or site label denotes: true naive CD4+ T cells. The receptor source for this set is a man aged 18 to 29 in good health.

This chain connects TRBV13 to TRBJ1-2; D call uncertain. With 7 bases removed from V and 7 bases from J, the gap between germline ends came to 19 bases. Germline values: CDR1 PRHDT, CDR2 FYEKMQ (reference sequence). The CDR3 spans 14 residues. CDR3 nucleotides: TGTGCCAGCAACGCTGCAAGCCTGGGCTCTGGCTACACCTTC. This codes for CASNAASLGSGYTF.

Many counts were recorded for this clone. The chain links TRBV30 to TRBJ1-1, with D uncertain. Trimming pared 6 bases from V and 1 base from J, leaving 6 bases between. This CDR3 has 11 amino acids. Per the germline V gene, CDR1 is GTSNPN and CDR2 is SVGIG (reference sequence). CDR3 amino acids: CACSGNTEAFF. The CDR3 nucleotides are TGTGCCTGCTCAGGGAACACTGAAGCTTTCTTT.

The V call is TRBV19, the J call TRBJ1-2; weak D call: TRBD1 (5 bases). The V end was cut by 3 bases, the J end by 3 bases, with 8 bases between. This CDR3 contains 13 residues. Germline V gives CDR1 LNHDA, CDR2 SQIVND (reference sequence). The DNA for the CDR3 is TGTGCCAGTAGTATCCGGGGGGACTATGGCTACACCTTC. Translation gives CASSIRGDYGYTF.

This clone has a handful of counts. The chain links TRBV5-4 to TRBJ1-2, with 9 bases lining up with TRBD1. The V gene end was trimmed by 2 bases and the J gene end by 4 bases; junction bases not matched to a gene: 3. Per germline, CDR1 SGHNT and CDR2 YYREEE (reference sequence). The CDR3 consists of 14 residues. CDR3 sequence (DNA): TGTGCCAGCAGCTTAAGACAGGGGGTCTATGGCTACACCTTC. Encoded protein: CASSLRQGVYGYTF.

In this sample, this clone turned up a few times. J is TRBJ2-7 and V is TRBV2; D gene unclear. Trimming left V 2 bases short and J 5 bases short, with 16 bases between. This CDR3 contains 15 residues. Germline CDR1 SNHLY, CDR2 FYNNEI. CDR3 protein: CASSERGTTIHEQYF. CDR3 bases: TGTGCCAGCAGTGAAAGAGGAACAACCATCCACGAGCAGTACTTC.

V gene TRBV7-2 combines with J gene TRBJ1-2; D is uncertain. This CDR3 region has 13 residues. Trimming cost V 3 bases and J 2 bases, with 7 bases left between them. Germline CDR1 SGHTA, CDR2 FQGNSA. Written as DNA, the CDR3 is TGTGCCAGCAGCTTGAGGCAGAACTATGGCTACACCTTC. It encodes CASSLRQNYGYTF.

The chain recombines TRBV7-2 with TRBJ2-1; TRBD2 matches at 9 bases. The CDR3 spans 15 residues. Germline values: CDR1 SGHTA, CDR2 FQGNSA. The ends lost 5 bases at V and 5 bases at J; junction bases unmatched: 7. The CDR3 loop is CASSQPSGAHNEQFF. The CDR3 region has the DNA TGTGCCAGCAGCCAACCTAGCGGGGCGCACAATGAGCAGTTCTTC.

CDR3 in amino acids: CASSLYVVGGRAENEQFF. CDR3 in DNA: TGTGCCAGCAGTTTATATGTTGTGGGCGGGAGGGCCGAGAATGAGCAGTTCTTC. The J gene is TRBJ2-1, the V gene TRBV28, with 9 bases aligning to TRBD2. The CDR3 length is 18 residues. V shed 1 base, J shed 7 bases, and the junction held 14 bases outside the gene matches. CDR1 MDHEN and CDR2 SYDVKM come from the germline V gene.